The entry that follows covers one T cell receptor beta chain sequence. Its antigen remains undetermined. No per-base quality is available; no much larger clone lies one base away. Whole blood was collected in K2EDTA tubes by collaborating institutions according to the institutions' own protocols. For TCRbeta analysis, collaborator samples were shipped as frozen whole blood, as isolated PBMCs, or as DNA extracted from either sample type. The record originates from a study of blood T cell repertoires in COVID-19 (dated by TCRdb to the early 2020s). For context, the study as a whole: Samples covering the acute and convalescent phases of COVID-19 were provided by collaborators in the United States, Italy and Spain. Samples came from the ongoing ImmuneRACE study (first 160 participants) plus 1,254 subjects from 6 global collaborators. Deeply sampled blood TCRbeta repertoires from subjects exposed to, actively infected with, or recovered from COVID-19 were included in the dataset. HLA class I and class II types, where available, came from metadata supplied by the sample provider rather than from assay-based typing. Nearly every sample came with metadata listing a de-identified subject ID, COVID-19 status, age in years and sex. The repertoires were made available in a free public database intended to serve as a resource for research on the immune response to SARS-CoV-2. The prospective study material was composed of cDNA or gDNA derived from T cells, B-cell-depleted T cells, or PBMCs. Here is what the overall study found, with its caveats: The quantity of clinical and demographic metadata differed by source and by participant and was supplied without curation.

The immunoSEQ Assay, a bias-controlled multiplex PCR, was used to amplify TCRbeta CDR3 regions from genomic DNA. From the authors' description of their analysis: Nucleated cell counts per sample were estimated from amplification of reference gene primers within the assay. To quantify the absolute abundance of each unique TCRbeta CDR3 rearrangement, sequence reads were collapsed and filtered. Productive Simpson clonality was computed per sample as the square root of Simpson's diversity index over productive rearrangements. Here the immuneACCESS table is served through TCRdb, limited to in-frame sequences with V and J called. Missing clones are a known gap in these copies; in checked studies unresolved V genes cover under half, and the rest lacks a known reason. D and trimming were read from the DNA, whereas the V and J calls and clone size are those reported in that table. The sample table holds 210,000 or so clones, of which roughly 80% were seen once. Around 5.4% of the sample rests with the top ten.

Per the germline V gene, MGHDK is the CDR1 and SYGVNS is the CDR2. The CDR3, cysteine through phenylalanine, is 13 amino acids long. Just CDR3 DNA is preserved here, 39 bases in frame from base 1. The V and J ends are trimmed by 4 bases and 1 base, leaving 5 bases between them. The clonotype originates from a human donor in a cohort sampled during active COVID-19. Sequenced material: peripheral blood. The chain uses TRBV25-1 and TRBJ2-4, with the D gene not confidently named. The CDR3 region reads CASSVPAKNIQYF. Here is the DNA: TGTGCCAGCAGTGTTCCGGCCAAAAACATTCAGTACTTC.